This TCR beta chain appears in the sequencing data of a study of cytomegalovirus exposure and HLA in healthy donors. This clone was observed a few times. Its antigen remains unidentified. At one of its ends the junction is not consistent with the germline gene, which may arise from a read error. Germline CDR1 reads MNHEY; CDR2 reads SVGAGI. This CDR3 contains 12 residues. PCR involved 60 Vbeta and 13 Jbeta primers. The protocol was immunoSEQ multiplex PCR, while the TCRdb copy is restricted to in-frame clones and leaves out a portion. This table holds some 140,000 clones, roughly 83% found once. General study findings and limits: Presence/absence results assume similar sequencing depth per donor, which may not hold. Most TCRs appeared rarely, but some public TCRs recurred in many donors. Sequencing probably produced one cluster of sequence variants that were highly shared.

Sequenced sample: PBMCs. This clonotype was sampled from a man younger than 40 in good health and CMV-seropositive. V usage is TRBV6-5 and J usage is TRBJ2-1; a weak D match, TRBD2 (5 bases). The CDR3: CLVTTTYNEQFF. The CDR3 DNA is TGCCTCGTGACTACTACCTACAATGAGCAGTTCTTC.